This TCR beta chain was profiled in a study of beta chain features in type 1 diabetes. Overall study: The examined sorted cells totaled about 110 million across samples. Overall study findings and caveats: All four CD4+ subsets from Type 1 diabetes patients carried moderately but significantly shorter TCRB CDR3s.

A note on this clone: Its antigen remains unidentified.

Based on CD45RO/CCR7/CD25/CD127/CD95/CD27, CD4+ regulatory, stem cell-like memory, naive and central memory cells were sorted. This CDR3 has 13 amino acids. CDR1 and CDR2 (germline): GTSNPN, SVGIG (reference sequence). With 2 bases clipped from V and 8 bases from J, the junction kept 5 bases outside the gene matches. Expressed TCRB transcripts were sequenced because the isolated RNA had all been reverse transcribed beforehand. Profiling relied on immunoSEQ multiplex PCR, and the TCRdb table lists in-frame clones only, not all of them. Of 680,000 or so clones detected, under 15% appear once; the ten largest clones hold around 0.022%.

The source is a man aged 18 to 30 with type 1 diabetes. Input material: naive CD4+ T cells from blood. The rearrangement uses TRBV30 and TRBJ1-4; 7 nucleotides agree with TRBD1. The CDR3 DNA follows: TGTGCCTGGAGTCGGACAGGCTGGGAAAAACTGTTTTTT. Protein sequence: CAWSRTGWEKLFF.